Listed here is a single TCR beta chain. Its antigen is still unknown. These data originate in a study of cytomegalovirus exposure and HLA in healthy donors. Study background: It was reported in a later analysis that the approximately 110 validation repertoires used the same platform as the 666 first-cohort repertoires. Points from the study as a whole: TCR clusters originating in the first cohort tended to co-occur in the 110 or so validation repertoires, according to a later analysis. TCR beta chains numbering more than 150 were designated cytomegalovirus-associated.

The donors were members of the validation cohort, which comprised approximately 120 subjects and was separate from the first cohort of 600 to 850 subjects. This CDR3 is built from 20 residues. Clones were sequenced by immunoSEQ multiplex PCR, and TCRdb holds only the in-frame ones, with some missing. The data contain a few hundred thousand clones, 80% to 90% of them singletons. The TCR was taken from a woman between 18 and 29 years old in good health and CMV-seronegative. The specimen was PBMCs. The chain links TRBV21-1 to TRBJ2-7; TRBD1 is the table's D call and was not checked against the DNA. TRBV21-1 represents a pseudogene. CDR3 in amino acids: CASSKGCPKPPGGNTDEQYF. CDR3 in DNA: TGTGCCAGCAGCAAAGGTTGTCCCAAACCCCCAGGGGGCAACACCGACGAGCAGTACTTC.